Listed below are T cell receptor beta chains from one sample, sequenced in a study of vaccination and CD4 T cells after COVID-19. TCRdb itself ran the PCR reads through MiXCR, one entry per CDR3 protein. The sample yields about 17,000 distinct CDR3 sequences, 50% to 65% seen once. Their antigens remain unidentified. The sample was CD4+ T cells from blood, cultured in vitro. Receptor source: a human donor who had recovered from COVID-19. CDR3s include the opening cysteine and the closing phenylalanine or tryptophan. D genes are given only for firm matches. Clone size is given for some rows only: seen once, a few or many times, or a class if the clone is expanded.

len,v_gene,j_gene,d_gene,abundance,CDR3aa,CDR3nt
14,TRBV6-2/TRBV6-3,TRBJ2-7,NA,NA,CASSWQGSSYEQYF,TGTGCCAGCAGTTGGCAGGGGAGCTCCTACGAGCAGTACTTC
13,TRBV7-8,TRBJ1-5,NA,NA,CASSLVSRQPQHF,TGTGCCAGCAGCTTAGTCAGTCGTCAGCCCCAGCATTTT
13,TRBV10-1,TRBJ1-5,NA,few,CASSIASNQPQHF,TGCGCCAGCAGCATTGCTTCCAATCAGCCCCAGCATTTT
12,TRBV7-8,TRBJ2-5,TRBD2,few,CASSFSGATQYF,TGTGCCAGCAGCTTTAGCGGGGCCACCCAGTACTTC
15,TRBV20-1,TRBJ2-3,TRBD2,NA,CSARRAGGFTDTQYF,TGCAGTGCTAGGAGAGCGGGAGGCTTCACAGATACGCAGTATTTT
13,TRBV20-1,TRBJ2-5,NA,NA,CSALSMTGLAQYF,TGCAGTGCTCTCTCGATGACCGGTCTGGCCCAGTACTTC
18,TRBV7-8,TRBJ2-5,TRBD2,NA,CASSLRRGLAGIRETQYF,TGTGCCAGCAGCTTACGCCGGGGGCTAGCGGGTATCCGAGAGACCCAGTACTTC
14,TRBV20-1,TRBJ1-1,NA,NA,CSAKEGGASTEAFF,TGCAGTGCTAAAGAGGGAGGGGCCAGCACTGAAGCTTTCTTT
14,TRBV7-2,TRBJ1-1,NA,few,CASSLWGLNTEAFF,TGTGCCAGCAGCTTATGGGGACTGAACACTGAAGCTTTCTTT
13,TRBV19,TRBJ1-5,NA,NA,CASTYRNNQPQHF,TGTGCCAGTACGTACAGGAACAATCAGCCCCAGCATTTT
14,TRBV10-3,TRBJ1-6,NA,once,CAIARQGANSPLHF,TGTGCCATCGCAAGACAAGGAGCCAATTCACCCCTCCACTTT
14,TRBV12-3/TRBV12-4,TRBJ2-7,TRBD2,NA,CASSFGTSGGPSDF,TGTGCCAGCAGTTTTGGTACTAGCGGGGGCCCCTCAGACTTC
17,TRBV4-3,TRBJ1-2,TRBD1,NA,CASSQAAFRGRFDGYTF,TGCGCCAGCAGCCAAGCTGCTTTTAGGGGGCGCTTCGATGGCTACACCTTC
15,TRBV19,TRBJ2-4,NA,few,CASSRAELAKNIQYF,TGTGCCAGTAGTAGAGCGGAACTAGCCAAAAACATTCAGTACTTC
13,TRBV30,TRBJ1-6,TRBD1,few,CAWGGQGPSPLHF,TGTGCCTGGGGAGGACAGGGCCCTTCACCCCTCCACTTT
15,TRBV11-3,TRBJ2-5,NA,few,CASSLGLLGSETQYF,TGTGCCAGCAGCTTAGGTTTACTAGGCTCGGAGACCCAGTACTTC
13,TRBV11-3,TRBJ1-2,NA,NA,CASSLGASYGYTF,TGTGCCAGCAGCCTTGGGGCCAGCTATGGCTACACCTTC
13,TRBV6-5,TRBJ1-2,NA,NA,CASSYDRNYGYTF,TGTGCCAGCAGTTATGACCGCAACTATGGCTACACCTTC
15,TRBV7-2,TRBJ1-1,TRBD1,NA,CASSLTADRPGGAFF,TGTGCCAGCAGCTTAACAGCGGACAGGCCAGGGGGGGCTTTCTTT
14,TRBV10-2,TRBJ1-1,NA,once,CASTRRAGNTEAFF,TGCGCCAGCACCCGCCGGGCCGGAAACACTGAAGCTTTCTTT
13,TRBV6-2/TRBV6-3,TRBJ2-7,NA,NA,CASSQWTYYEQYF,TGTGCCAGCAGTCAGTGGACGTACTACGAGCAGTACTTC
16,TRBV7-8,TRBJ1-5,TRBD1,NA,CASSLERWDRYQPQHF,TGTGCCAGCAGCTTAGAGCGTTGGGACAGGTATCAGCCCCAGCATTTT
16,TRBV5-4,TRBJ2-3,NA,NA,CASSPSGGEGTDTQYF,TGTGCCAGCAGCCCGTCCGGGGGTGAGGGGACAGATACGCAGTATTTT
16,TRBV7-8,TRBJ2-7,TRBD2,NA,CASSLAPGTSGYEQYF,TGTGCCAGCAGCTTAGCCCCCGGGACTAGCGGCTACGAGCAGTACTTC
13,TRBV2,TRBJ2-5,TRBD1,few,CASVGDRGETQYF,TGTGCCAGCGTTGGGGACAGGGGAGAGACCCAGTACTTC
17,TRBV20-1,TRBJ2-7,TRBD2,NA,CSARNTFPSGRHYEQYF,TGCAGTGCTAGAAACACCTTTCCTAGCGGGAGGCACTACGAGCAGTACTTC
14,TRBV11-3,TRBJ2-7,NA,NA,CASSLATSSYEQYF,TGTGCCAGCAGCTTAGCGACAAGCTCCTACGAGCAGTACTTC
12,TRBV20-1,TRBJ2-1,NA,once,CSAAGGRNEQFF,TGCAGTGCCGCGGGTGGAAGGAATGAGCAGTTCTTC
15,TRBV6-1,TRBJ1-3,NA,NA,CASSPPAGSGNTIYF,TGTGCCAGCAGTCCCCCCGCTGGGTCTGGAAACACCATATATTTT
17,TRBV24-1,TRBJ2-3,TRBD2,few,CATSDPGLAGDRDTQYF,TGTGCCACCAGTGACCCGGGACTAGCGGGAGATAGGGATACGCAGTATTTT
15,TRBV7-3,TRBJ1-1,NA,NA,CASSPGGLFTTEAFF,TGTGCCAGCAGCCCGGGGGGACTTTTTACCACTGAAGCTTTCTTT
17,TRBV19,TRBJ2-2,TRBD1,NA,CASRPFQGAANTGELFF,TGTGCCAGCCGCCCGTTCCAGGGGGCTGCGAACACCGGGGAGCTGTTTTTT
14,TRBV24-1,TRBJ2-1,NA,few,CATSDSLAGNEQFF,TGTGCCACCAGTGATTCGCTGGCGGGGAATGAGCAGTTCTTC
16,TRBV12-3/TRBV12-4,TRBJ2-3,NA,medium-sized,CASSFRSGASTDTQYF,TGTGCCAGCAGTTTTCGCAGCGGAGCTAGCACAGATACGCAGTATTTT
15,TRBV7-9,TRBJ2-1,NA,NA,CASSLFFSTENEQFF,TGTGCCAGCAGTCTCTTTTTTTCCACAGAGAATGAGCAGTTCTTC
14,TRBV20-1,TRBJ2-7,TRBD1,once,CSASNRDRSYEQYF,TGCAGTGCTTCCAACCGGGACAGGTCCTACGAGCAGTACTTC
12,TRBV7-8,TRBJ2-4,NA,NA,CASSFSGNIQYF,TGTGCCAGCAGCTTTAGTGGAAACATTCAGTACTTC
19,TRBV20-1,TRBJ1-2,NA,NA,CSARGGLSPGAFLGYGYTF,TGCAGTGCTAGAGGCGGACTCAGCCCAGGAGCCTTCCTCGGCTATGGCTACACCTTC
11,TRBV25-1,TRBJ1-2,NA,NA,CASRAKSGYTF,TGTGCCAGCAGGGCCAAGAGTGGCTACACCTTC
19,TRBV7-8,TRBJ2-7,TRBD2,once,CASSLRPLAGLHSSYEQYF,TGTGCCAGCAGCCTTAGGCCACTAGCGGGCCTACATAGCTCCTACGAGCAGTACTTC
14,TRBV20-1,TRBJ2-3,TRBD2,NA,CSAPPGLASQTQYF,TGCAGTGCTCCCCCGGGACTAGCGAGTCAGACGCAGTATTTT
13,TRBV7-9,TRBJ2-5,NA,once,CASSLGGQETQYF,TGTGCCAGCAGCTTAGGGGGACAAGAGACCCAGTACTTC
15,TRBV6-1,TRBJ1-5,NA,NA,CASSEGDALGQPQHF,TGTGCCAGCAGTGAAGGGGACGCATTGGGTCAGCCCCAGCATTTT
13,TRBV20-1,TRBJ1-2,NA,few,CSAGGLAGKDYTF,TGCAGTGCTGGGGGACTCGCAGGGAAGGACTACACCTTC
19,TRBV7-6,TRBJ2-5,TRBD2,few,CASSYIHQLAGGVGETQYF,TGTGCCAGCAGCTACATCCACCAGCTAGCGGGAGGTGTTGGGGAGACCCAGTACTTC
14,TRBV4-3,TRBJ2-2,NA,NA,CASSQDRYTGELFF,TGCGCCAGCAGCCAAGATCGGTACACCGGGGAGCTGTTTTTT
15,TRBV6-1,TRBJ2-3,TRBD1,NA,CASSQGQGLTDTQYF,TGTGCCAGCAGCCAGGGACAGGGTTTGACAGATACGCAGTATTTT